A selection of T cell receptor beta chains follows, all from one sample in a study of blood T cells in healthy people across ages. TCRdb itself ran the 5' RACE reads through MiXCR, one entry per CDR3 protein. The sample consists of more than 650,000 distinct CDR3 sequences, roughly 20% of them appearing once. The specimen sequenced was blood. The source is a man in his sixties or seventies in good health. Both conserved end residues are part of each CDR3. A D gene is named only where the DNA matches it firmly. Part of the rows lack a size; the others show once, few, many or a class for expanded clones.

.,16,.,TRBV12-3/TRBV12-4,TRBJ2-1,TGTGCCAGCAGCTCAGACAGCCTGTCGCTCTACAATGAGCAGTTCTTC,CASSSDSLSLYNEQFF
TRBD2,16,.,TRBV4-3,TRBJ2-3,TGCGCCAGCAGCTCCCTGCGACTAGCGGTCACAGATACGCAGTATTTT,CASSSLRLAVTDTQYF
TRBD1,17,.,TRBV27,TRBJ1-1,TGTGCCAGCAGTCCCTATGCACAGGGGTCCATGAACACTGAAGCTTTCTTT,CASSPYAQGSMNTEAFF
.,13,.,TRBV7-2,TRBJ2-5,TGTGCCAGCAGCTTACAGGGAATGGAGACCCAGTACTTC,CASSLQGMETQYF
TRBD2,17,few,TRBV4-1,TRBJ2-3,TGCGCCAGCAGCCAAGTAGTAGCGGGGGTCATCACAGATACGCAGTATTTT,CASSQVVAGVITDTQYF
TRBD2,14,few,TRBV7-7,TRBJ2-3,TGTGCCAGCAGCCCAGGAGAGCGGGGGGCTACGCAGTATTTT,CASSPGERGATQYF
.,16,few,TRBV10-3,TRBJ2-3,TGTGCCATCAGTCCTAGGTCGACACTTAGCACAGATACGCAGTATTTT,CAISPRSTLSTDTQYF
.,12,few,TRBV6-6,TRBJ1-4,TGTGCCAGCAGTAGAGGGTCTGAAGAACTGTTTTTT,CASSRGSEELFF
.,17,.,TRBV14,TRBJ2-5,TGTGCCAGCAGCCAACCAAACGCGCCGACCCACAAAGAGACCCAGTACTTC,CASSQPNAPTHKETQYF
TRBD2,15,many,TRBV7-9,TRBJ2-1,TGTGCCAGCAGCTTGACTAGCGGGAAACACAATGAGCAGTTCTTC,CASSLTSGKHNEQFF
TRBD2,17,few,TRBV13,TRBJ2-3,TGTGCCAGCAGCTTAGGCCTTGGACTAGCGTATACAGATACGCAGTATTTT,CASSLGLGLAYTDTQYF
.,13,.,TRBV29-1,TRBJ2-5,TGCAGCGTTGAAGAGAGATGGGGGGAGACCCAGTACTTC,CSVEERWGETQYF
TRBD1,15,few,TRBV28,TRBJ1-4,TGTGCCAGCAGCTACCCGACAGGGTCTAATGAAAAACTGTTTTTT,CASSYPTGSNEKLFF
TRBD2,14,few,TRBV20-1,TRBJ2-1,TGCAGTGCTAGAGCGACTAGCGGAGTCAATGGGCAGTTCTTC,CSARATSGVNGQFF
TRBD2,13,.,TRBV20-1,TRBJ2-3,TGCAGTGCTAGGAGCGGGGGGACAGATACGCAGTATTTT,CSARSGGTDTQYF
.,16,.,TRBV6-5,TRBJ1-1,TGTGCCAGCAGGAACCCCATCGGGGTTGGGAACACTGAAGCTTTCTTT,CASRNPIGVGNTEAFF
TRBD1,13,few,TRBV29-1,TRBJ1-2,TGCAGCGTCCCGGGACAGATAAACTATGGCTACACCTTC,CSVPGQINYGYTF
.,16,many,TRBV27,TRBJ1-1,TGTGCCAGCAGTCCCGGGGCCACTCGCCGGAACACTGAAGCTTTCTTT,CASSPGATRRNTEAFF
.,13,.,TRBV20-1,TRBJ2-1,TGCTCCTCGGGCGGGGAATCCTACAATGAGCAGTTCTTC,CSSGGESYNEQFF
TRBD2,17,.,TRBV3-1,TRBJ2-5,TGTGCCAGCAGCCAAGGGGGACTAGCGGGAGCTAGGGAGACCCAGTACTTC,CASSQGGLAGARETQYF
.,15,many,TRBV9,TRBJ2-3,TGTGCCAGCAGCGTAGTGGATAGCTACGCAGATACGCAGTATTTT,CASSVVDSYADTQYF
.,16,few,TRBV12-3/TRBV12-4,TRBJ1-5,TGTGCCAGCAGTTTGGGGGGGCCCCTTCCTAATCAGCCCCAGCATTTT,CASSLGGPLPNQPQHF
.,12,many,TRBV12-3/TRBV12-4,TRBJ1-1,TGTGCCAGCAGTTTCATGAACACTGAAGCTTTCTTT,CASSFMNTEAFF
.,17,.,TRBV4-1,TRBJ1-2,TGCGCCAGCAGCCGTGAAACGACAGGTCGGTCGGTACGTGGCTACACCTTC,CASSRETTGRSVRGYTF
.,15,.,TRBV5-1,TRBJ2-6,TGCGCCAGCAGCGGTACAGGGTCTGGGGCCAACGTCCTGACTTTC,CASSGTGSGANVLTF
.,14,.,TRBV20-1,TRBJ1-1,TGCAGTGCTATACGGTGGGAGATGAACACTGAAGCTTTCTTT,CSAIRWEMNTEAFF
.,17,few,TRBV7-3,TRBJ2-1,TGTGCCAGCAGCTTGAACGGGGCGGCCAGCTCCTACAATGAGCAGTTCTTC,CASSLNGAASSYNEQFF
.,14,.,TRBV9,TRBJ1-4,TGTGCCAGCACCGTGCAGACAACTAATGAAAAACTGTTTTTT,CASTVQTTNEKLFF
.,12,.,TRBV12-3/TRBV12-4,TRBJ1-4,TGTGCCAGCAGCTCCCAGGGGGAAAAACTGTTTTTT,CASSSQGEKLFF
TRBD2,16,.,TRBV9,TRBJ2-3,TGTGCCAGCAGCACGGGACTAGCGGGGGAATCCGATACGCAGTATTTT,CASSTGLAGESDTQYF
TRBD2,15,few,TRBV6-2/TRBV6-3,TRBJ2-5,TGTGCCAGCAGTCGAGGACTAGCGGCGGGGGAGACCCAGTACTTC,CASSRGLAAGETQYF
TRBD2,14,few,TRBV12-3/TRBV12-4,TRBJ2-7,TGTGCCAGCAGTTCCCAGGCGGGGGCCTACGAGCAGTACTTC,CASSSQAGAYEQYF
TRBD2,15,many,TRBV27,TRBJ2-1,TGTGCCAGCGGACCCGGGACTAGCGGGGGTAATGAGCAGTTCTTC,CASGPGTSGGNEQFF
TRBD2,16,.,TRBV5-5,TRBJ2-1,TGTGCCAGCAGCCCGGGGACTAGCAGGTCCCACAATGAGCAGTTCTTC,CASSPGTSRSHNEQFF
TRBD1,15,few,TRBV29-1,TRBJ2-2,TGCAGCGTGGGGGCCGGGACAGGGTACACCGGGGAGCTGTTTTTT,CSVGAGTGYTGELFF
TRBD2,17,few,TRBV7-9,TRBJ2-2,TGTGCCAGCAGCTTACAGACTAGCGGGAGGGCCACCGGGGAGCTGTTTTTT,CASSLQTSGRATGELFF
TRBD1,14,few,TRBV28,TRBJ2-1,TGTGCCAGCAGTATCTGGACAGGGCCCAATGAGCAGTTCTTC,CASSIWTGPNEQFF
.,14,.,TRBV28,TRBJ2-5,TGTGCCAGCACCCCCTCGCTAGTTTCGAAGACCCAGTACTTC,CASTPSLVSKTQYF
.,16,.,TRBV12-3/TRBV12-4,TRBJ1-4,TGTGCCAGCAGTCCCGCTGGCCAGGGTTTTAATGAAAAACTGTTTTTT,CASSPAGQGFNEKLFF
TRBD2,17,few,TRBV7-9,TRBJ2-1,TGTGCCAGCAGGCACCTAGCGGGGCAGGATTTGGACAATGAGCAGTTCTTC,CASRHLAGQDLDNEQFF
.,13,.,TRBV13,TRBJ2-5,TGTGCCAGCACCGAGGGGGGGCAAGAGACCCAGTACTTC,CASTEGGQETQYF
TRBD1,13,.,TRBV29-1,TRBJ1-4,TGCAGCGTTCCAGGGGGGTTGGATGAAAAACTGTTTTTT,CSVPGGLDEKLFF
TRBD2,14,.,TRBV12-3/TRBV12-4,TRBJ2-5,TGTGCCAGCAGTCATCGGACTAGCTGGGCAACCCAGTACTTC,CASSHRTSWATQYF
.,13,.,TRBV20-1,TRBJ1-2,TGCAGTGCTAAGGACAGCCCTGGGTATGGCTACACCTTC,CSAKDSPGYGYTF